This TCR beta chain was obtained from a study of blood T cell repertoires in COVID-19. The wider study: Whether acute or convalescent, the COVID-19 samples came from the United States, Italy and Spain. Sources were T cells, B-cell-depleted T cells, or PBMCs; the material itself was cDNA or gDNA.

Study processing details: Cell counts per sample came from amplifying reference gene primers. Produced via immunoSEQ multiplex PCR; TCRdb's table is partial and in-frame only. For V, J and clone size, that table is used; D and trimming come from the DNA. The repertoire holds roughly 100,000 clones, with around nine tenths as singletons. The source of this sequence is a woman over 75 with active COVID-19. Sequenced sample: peripheral blood.

DNA for the CDR3: TGTGCTAGTGGTTTAGTCGCGGGAGGGTACAATGAGCAGTTCTTC. As protein: CASGLVAGGYNEQFF. This chain joins TRBV12-5 and TRBJ2-1; 9 nucleotides align to TRBD2. This CDR3 has 15 residues. Trimming took 3 bases from V and 4 from J; bases not matched to a gene: 4. Germline CDR1 and CDR2: LGHNT and FRNRAP.